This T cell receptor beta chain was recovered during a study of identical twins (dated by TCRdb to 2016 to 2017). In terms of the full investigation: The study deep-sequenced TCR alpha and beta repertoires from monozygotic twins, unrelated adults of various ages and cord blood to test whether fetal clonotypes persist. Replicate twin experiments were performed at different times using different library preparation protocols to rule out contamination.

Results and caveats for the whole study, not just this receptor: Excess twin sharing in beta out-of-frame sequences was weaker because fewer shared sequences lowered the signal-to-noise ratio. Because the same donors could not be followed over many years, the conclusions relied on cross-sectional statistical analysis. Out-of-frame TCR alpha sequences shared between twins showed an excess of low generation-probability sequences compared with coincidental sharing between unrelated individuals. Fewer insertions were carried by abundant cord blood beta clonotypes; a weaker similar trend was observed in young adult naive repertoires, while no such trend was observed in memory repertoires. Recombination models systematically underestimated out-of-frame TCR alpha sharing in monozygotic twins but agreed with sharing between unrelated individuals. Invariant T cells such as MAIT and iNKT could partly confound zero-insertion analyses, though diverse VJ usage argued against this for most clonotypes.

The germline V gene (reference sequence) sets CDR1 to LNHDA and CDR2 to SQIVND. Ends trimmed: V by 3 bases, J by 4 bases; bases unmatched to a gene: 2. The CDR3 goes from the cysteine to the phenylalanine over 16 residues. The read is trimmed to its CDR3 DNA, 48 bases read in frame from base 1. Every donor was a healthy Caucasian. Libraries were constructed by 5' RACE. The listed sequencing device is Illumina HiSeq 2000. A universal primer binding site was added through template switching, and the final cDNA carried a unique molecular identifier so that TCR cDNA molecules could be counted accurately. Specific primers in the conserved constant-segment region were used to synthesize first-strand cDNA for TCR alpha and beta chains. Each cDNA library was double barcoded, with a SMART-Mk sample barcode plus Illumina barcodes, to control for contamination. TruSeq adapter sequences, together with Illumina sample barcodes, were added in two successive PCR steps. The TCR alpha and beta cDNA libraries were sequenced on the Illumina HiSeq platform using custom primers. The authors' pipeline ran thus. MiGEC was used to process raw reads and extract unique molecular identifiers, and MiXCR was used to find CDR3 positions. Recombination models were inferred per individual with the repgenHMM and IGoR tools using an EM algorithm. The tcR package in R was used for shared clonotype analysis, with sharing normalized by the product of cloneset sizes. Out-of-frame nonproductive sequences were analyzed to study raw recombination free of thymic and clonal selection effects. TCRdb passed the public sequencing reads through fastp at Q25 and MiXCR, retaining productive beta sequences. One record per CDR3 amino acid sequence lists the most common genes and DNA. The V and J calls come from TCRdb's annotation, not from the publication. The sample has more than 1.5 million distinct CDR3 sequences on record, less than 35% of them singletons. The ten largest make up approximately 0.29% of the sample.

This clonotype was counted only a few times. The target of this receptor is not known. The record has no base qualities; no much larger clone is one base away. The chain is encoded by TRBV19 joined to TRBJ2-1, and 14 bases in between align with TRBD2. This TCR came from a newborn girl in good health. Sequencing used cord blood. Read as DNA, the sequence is TGTGCCAGTAGTATCCGGACTAGCGGGAGGTACAATGAGCAGTTCTTC. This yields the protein CASSIRTSGRYNEQFF.